This T cell receptor beta chain was retrieved from a study of blood T cells in healthy people across ages. Study results and caveats: Whereas aged donors had fewer naive CD4+ cells, long-lived donors had more of them and higher diversity. TCR beta diversity was tightly associated with the proportion of naive T cells.

The V end was cut by 2 bases, the J end by 4 bases, with 17 bases between. This CDR3 spans 16 amino acids. From germline, CDR1 is SGHTA and CDR2 FQGTGA. This clonotype was counted between two and nine times. Its specificity is unknown. A second PCR, run for about 7 to 11 cycles, used a sample-barcoded 5' primer plus a J-beta primer mix. Every cDNA molecule bore a tag from a template-switch adaptor containing 12 random nucleotides. CDR3-containing paired-end reads numbering at least 2.5 million came from each sample. TCRdb independently ran MiXCR on the 5' RACE reads; one entry per CDR3 protein. The data show around 1,800,000 distinct CDR3 sequences, about 39% seen once.

The sample consisted of blood. This sequence joins TRBV7-3 and TRBJ2-5; D may be TRBD1 (6 bases). This sequence originates from a human donor in good health. CDR3 protein: CASSLRSETGGETQYF. The DNA of the CDR3 is TGTGCCAGCAGCTTACGGAGTGAGACAGGTGGAGAGACCCAGTACTTC.